Given below is one T cell receptor beta chain in context. This sample stems from a study of shared clonotypes between healthy human individuals. Between the trimmed V and J ends, which lost 6 bases and 2 bases, there was a span of 13 bases. This CDR3 has 14 residues. The germline gives CDR1 MRHNA, CDR2 SNTAGT. Produced via immunoSEQ multiplex PCR; TCRdb's table is partial and in-frame only. This table holds millions of clones, just over 90% found once. This receptor was taken from a man aged 18 to 29 in good health. V usage is TRBV6-4 and J usage is TRBJ2-5; D is possibly TRBD1 or TRBD2 (5 bases each). Sample: naive CD4+ T cells sorted from blood. Noted subset: CD45RA+ positively selected. The CDR3 is CASSSRGPQETQYF. Written as DNA, the CDR3 is TGTGCCAGCAGCTCCCGGGGACCTCAAGAGACCCAGTACTTC.